This T cell receptor beta chain originates from a study of T cells after yellow fever vaccination. Study-wide results and caveats: When the response was secondary, it was weaker but reached its peak faster, day 5 versus 15. Most clones from primary vaccination resurfaced after the booster (around 95% CD4, more than 75% CD8).

A 5'RACE template-switching step, the method used to make TCR cDNA, added a universal primer site and UMIs. One entry per CDR3 protein results from TCRdb running MiXCR on the 5' RACE reads. The sample carries 250,000 to 400,000 distinct CDR3 sequences, approximately 4.5% recorded once. With 6 bases removed from V and 2 bases from J, the gap between germline ends came to 23 bases. This CDR3 is 17 amino acids long. Germline V gene lookup returns CDR1 DFQATT and CDR2 SNEGSKA (reference sequence). This clonotype was counted only a few times. Its antigen is unknown. The origin of this receptor is a man younger than 35 who received the YFV17D yellow fever vaccine. Sequencing was performed on PBMCs, taken 15 days after the yellow fever booster vaccination. The chain combines TRBV20-1 with TRBJ1-5; D perhaps matches TRBD1 (5 bases). The CDR3 spells CSALFGLDRLGNQPQHF. For the CDR3, the DNA is TGCAGTGCCCTTTTCGGCCTTGACAGATTGGGCAATCAGCCCCAGCATTTT.